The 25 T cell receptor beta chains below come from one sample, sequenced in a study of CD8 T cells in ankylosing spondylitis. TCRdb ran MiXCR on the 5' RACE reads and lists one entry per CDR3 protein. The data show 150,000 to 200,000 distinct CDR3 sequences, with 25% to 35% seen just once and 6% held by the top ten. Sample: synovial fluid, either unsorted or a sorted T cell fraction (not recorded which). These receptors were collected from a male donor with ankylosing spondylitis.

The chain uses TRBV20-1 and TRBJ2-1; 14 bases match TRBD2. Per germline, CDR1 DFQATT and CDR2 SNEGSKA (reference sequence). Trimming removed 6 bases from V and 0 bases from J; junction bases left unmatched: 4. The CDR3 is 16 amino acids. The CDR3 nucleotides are TGCAGTGCCTGGACTAGCGGGGGGTCCTCCTACAATGAGCAGTTCTTC. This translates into CSAWTSGGSSYNEQFF.

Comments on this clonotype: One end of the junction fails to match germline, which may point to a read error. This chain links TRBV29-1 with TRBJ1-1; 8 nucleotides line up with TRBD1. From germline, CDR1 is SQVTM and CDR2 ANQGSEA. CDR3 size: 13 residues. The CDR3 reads CSVLQGGNTEGFF. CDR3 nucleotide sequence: TGCAGCGTCCTACAGGGGGGGAACACTGAAGGTTTCTTT.

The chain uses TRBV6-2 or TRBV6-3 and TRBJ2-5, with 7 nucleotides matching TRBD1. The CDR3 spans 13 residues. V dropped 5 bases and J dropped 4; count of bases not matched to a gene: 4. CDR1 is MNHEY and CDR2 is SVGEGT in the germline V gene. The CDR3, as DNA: TGTGCCAGCAGTCGGGACAGCGGAGAGACCCAGTACTTC. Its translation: CASSRDSGETQYF.

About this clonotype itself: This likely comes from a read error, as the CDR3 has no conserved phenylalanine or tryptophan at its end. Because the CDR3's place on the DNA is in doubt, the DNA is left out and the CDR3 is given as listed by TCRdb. The CDR3 protein is CASTVPNTSGGYL. This chain uses TRBV2 with TRBJ2-5; the DNA was not used to check the table's D call, TRBD2. The CDR3 adds up to 13 amino acids, both ends counted. From germline, CDR1 is SNHLY and CDR2 FYNNEI.

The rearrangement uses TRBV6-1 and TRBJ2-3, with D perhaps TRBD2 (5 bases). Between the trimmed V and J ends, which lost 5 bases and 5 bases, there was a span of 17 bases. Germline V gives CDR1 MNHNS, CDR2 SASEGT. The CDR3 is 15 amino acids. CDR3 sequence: CASSRGVSGLDTQYF. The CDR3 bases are TGTGCCAGCAGTCGGGGAGTTTCGGGTTTAGATACGCAGTATTTT.

For the CDR3, the DNA is TGTGCCAGCAGTTACGGGGACTCGACTTATGGCTACACCTTC. Translating gives CASSYGDSTYGYTF. This chain uses TRBV6-5 with TRBJ1-2; tentative D call: TRBD1 (5 bases). V was clipped by 2 bases and J by 5 bases, with 12 bases between them. Germline V gives CDR1 MNHEY, CDR2 SVGAGI. The CDR3 is 14 amino acids.

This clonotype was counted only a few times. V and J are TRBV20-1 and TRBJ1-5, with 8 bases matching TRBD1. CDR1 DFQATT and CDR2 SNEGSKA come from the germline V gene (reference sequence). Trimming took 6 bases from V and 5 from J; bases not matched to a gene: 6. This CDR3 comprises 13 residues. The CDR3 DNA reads TGCAGTGCCGGTGGGACAGGCTATCAGCCCCAGCATTTT. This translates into CSAGGTGYQPQHF.

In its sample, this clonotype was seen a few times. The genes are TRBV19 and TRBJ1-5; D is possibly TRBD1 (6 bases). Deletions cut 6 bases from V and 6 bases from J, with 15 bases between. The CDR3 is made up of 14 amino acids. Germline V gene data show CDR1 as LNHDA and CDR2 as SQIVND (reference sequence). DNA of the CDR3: TGTGCCAGTAGAACGACAGGTAGGGTTCAGCCCCAGCATTTT. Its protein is CASRTTGRVQPQHF. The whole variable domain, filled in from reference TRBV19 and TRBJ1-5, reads DGGITQSPKYLFRKEGQNVTLSCEQNLNHDAMYWYRQDPGQGLRLIYYSQIVNDFQKGDIAEGYSVSREKKESFPLTVTSAQKNPTAFYLCASRTTGRVQPQHFGDGTRLSIL.

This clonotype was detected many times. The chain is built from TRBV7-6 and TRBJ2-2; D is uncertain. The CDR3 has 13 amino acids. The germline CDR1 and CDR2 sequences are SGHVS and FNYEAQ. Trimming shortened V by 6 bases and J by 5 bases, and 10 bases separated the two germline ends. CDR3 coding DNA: TGTGCCAGCAGTTCCAGTTGGACCGGGGAGCTGTTTTTT. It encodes CASSSSWTGELFF.

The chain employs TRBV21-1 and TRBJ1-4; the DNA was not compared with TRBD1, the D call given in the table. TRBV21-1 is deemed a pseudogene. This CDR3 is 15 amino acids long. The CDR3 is CASAIPGTVNEKLFF. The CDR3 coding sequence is TGTGCCAGCGCAATCCCAGGGACAGTGAATGAAAAACTGTTTTTT.

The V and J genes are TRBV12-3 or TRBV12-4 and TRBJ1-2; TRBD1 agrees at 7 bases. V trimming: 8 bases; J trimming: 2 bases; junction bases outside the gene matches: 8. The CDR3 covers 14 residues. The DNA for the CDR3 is TGTGCCAGCGGGGGACAGAGACCCAACTATGGCTACACCTTC. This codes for CASGGQRPNYGYTF.

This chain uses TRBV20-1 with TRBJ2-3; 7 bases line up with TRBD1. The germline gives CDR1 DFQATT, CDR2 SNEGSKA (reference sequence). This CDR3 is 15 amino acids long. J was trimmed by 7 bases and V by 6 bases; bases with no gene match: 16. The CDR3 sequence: CSAPPPTGVRNTQYF. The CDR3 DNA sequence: TGCAGTGCCCCCCCGCCCACAGGGGTCAGGAATACGCAGTATTTT.

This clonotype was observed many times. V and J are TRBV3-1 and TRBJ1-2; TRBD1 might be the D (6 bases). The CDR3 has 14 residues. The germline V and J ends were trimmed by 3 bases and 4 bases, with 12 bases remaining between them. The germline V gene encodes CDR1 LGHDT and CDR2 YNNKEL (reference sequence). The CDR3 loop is CASSQGTPSYGYTF. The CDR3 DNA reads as TGTGCCAGCAGCCAGGGGACACCGAGCTATGGCTACACCTTC.

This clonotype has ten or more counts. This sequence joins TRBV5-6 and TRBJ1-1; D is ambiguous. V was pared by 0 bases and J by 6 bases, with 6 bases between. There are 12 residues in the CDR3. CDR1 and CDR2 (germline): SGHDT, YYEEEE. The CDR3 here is CASSLAVAEAFF. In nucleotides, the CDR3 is TGTGCCAGCAGCTTGGCGGTCGCTGAAGCTTTCTTT. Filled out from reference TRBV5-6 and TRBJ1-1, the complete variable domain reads DAGVTQSPTHLIKTRGQQVTLRCSPKSGHDTVSWYQQALGQGPQFIFQYYEEEERQRGNFPDRFSGHQFPNYSSELNVNALLLGDSALYLCASSLAVAEAFFGQGTRLTVV.

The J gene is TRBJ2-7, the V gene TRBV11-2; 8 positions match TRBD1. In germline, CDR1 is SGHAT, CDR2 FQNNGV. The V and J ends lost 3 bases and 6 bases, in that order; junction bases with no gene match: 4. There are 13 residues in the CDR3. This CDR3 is CASSFPRGPEQYF. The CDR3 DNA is TGTGCCAGCAGCTTCCCCAGGGGGCCCGAGCAGTACTTC. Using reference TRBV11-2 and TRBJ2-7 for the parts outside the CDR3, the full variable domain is EAGVAQSPRYKIIEKRQSVAFWCNPISGHATLYWYQQILGQGPKLLIQFQNNGVVDDSQLPKDRFSAERLKGVDSTLKIQPAKLEDSAVYLCASSFPRGPEQYFGPGTRLTVT.

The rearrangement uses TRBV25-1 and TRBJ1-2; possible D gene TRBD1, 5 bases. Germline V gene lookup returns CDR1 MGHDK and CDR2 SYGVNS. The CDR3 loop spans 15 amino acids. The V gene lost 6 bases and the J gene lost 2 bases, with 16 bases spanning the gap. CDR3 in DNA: TGTGCCAGCAGCCCCGGCCAGGGCCTGAACTATGGCTACACCTTC. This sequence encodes CASSPGQGLNYGYTF.

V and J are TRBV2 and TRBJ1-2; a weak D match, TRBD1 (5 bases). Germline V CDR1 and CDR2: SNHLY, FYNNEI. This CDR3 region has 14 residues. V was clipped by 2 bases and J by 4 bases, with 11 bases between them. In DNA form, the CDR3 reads TGTGCCAGCAGTGAACACTCGGGACCCTATGGCTACACCTTC. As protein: CASSEHSGPYGYTF.

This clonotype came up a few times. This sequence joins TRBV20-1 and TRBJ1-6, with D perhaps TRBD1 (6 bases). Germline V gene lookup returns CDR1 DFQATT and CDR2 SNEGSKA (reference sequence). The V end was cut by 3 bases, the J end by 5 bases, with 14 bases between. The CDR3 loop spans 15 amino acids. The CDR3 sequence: CSARIQGSNNSPLHF. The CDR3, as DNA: TGCAGTGCTAGGATACAGGGATCGAATAATTCACCCCTCCACTTT.

Here the CDR3 DNA reads TGTGCCAGCAGCTTCTGGGACAGCCACCTAGATACGCAGTATTTT. This gives the protein CASSFWDSHLDTQYF. The rearrangement joins TRBV5-5 to TRBJ2-3, with 7 bases aligning to TRBD1. The trim removed 2 bases at V and 5 bases at J, leaving 8 bases unmatched. CDR3 length equals 15 residues. Germline CDR1 SGHKS, CDR2 YYEKEE (reference sequence).

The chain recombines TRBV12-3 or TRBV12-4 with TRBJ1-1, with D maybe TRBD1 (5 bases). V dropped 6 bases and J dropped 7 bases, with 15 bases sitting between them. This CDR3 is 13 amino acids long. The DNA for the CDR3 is TGTGCCAGCAGACTCAGGGAGGAGGATGAAGCTTTCTTT. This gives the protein CASRLREEDEAFF.

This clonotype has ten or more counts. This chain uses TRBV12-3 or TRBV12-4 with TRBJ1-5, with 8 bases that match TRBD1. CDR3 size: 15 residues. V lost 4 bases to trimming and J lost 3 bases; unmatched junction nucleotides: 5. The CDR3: CASSSTGGNNQPQHF. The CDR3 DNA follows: TGTGCCAGCAGTTCCACAGGGGGAAACAATCAGCCCCAGCATTTT.

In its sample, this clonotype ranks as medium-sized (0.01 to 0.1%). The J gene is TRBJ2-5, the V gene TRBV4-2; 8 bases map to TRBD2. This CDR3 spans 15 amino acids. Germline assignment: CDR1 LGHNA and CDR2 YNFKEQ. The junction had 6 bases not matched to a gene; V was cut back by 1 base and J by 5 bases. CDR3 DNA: TGTGCCAGCAGCCAAGCGGGAGGGCCGAAGGAGACCCAGTACTTC. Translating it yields CASSQAGGPKETQYF.

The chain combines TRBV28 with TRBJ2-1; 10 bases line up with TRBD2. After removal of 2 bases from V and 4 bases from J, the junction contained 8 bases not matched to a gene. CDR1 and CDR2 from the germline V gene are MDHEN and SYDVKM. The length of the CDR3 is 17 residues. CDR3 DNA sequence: TGTGCCAGCAGTTTACCCAGGGCTAGCGGGAGTTACAATGAGCAGTTCTTC. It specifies CASSLPRASGSYNEQFF.

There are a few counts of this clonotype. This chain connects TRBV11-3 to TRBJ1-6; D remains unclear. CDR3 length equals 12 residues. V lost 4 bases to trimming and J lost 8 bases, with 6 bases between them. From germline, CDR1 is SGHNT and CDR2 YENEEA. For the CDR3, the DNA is TGTGCCAGCAGCTCGGGTTATTCACCCCTCCACTTT. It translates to CASSSGYSPLHF.

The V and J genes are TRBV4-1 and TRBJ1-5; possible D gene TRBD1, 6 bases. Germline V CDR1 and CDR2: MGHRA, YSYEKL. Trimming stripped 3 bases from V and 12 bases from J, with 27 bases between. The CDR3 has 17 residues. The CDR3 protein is CASSQDIMGGPGFSQHF. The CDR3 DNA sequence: TGCGCCAGCAGCCAGGATATAATGGGGGGCCCCGGGTTCAGCCAGCATTTT.